The sequence of this T cell receptor beta chain was determined in a study of T cells in Graves' hyperthyroidism and ophthalmopathy (dated by TCRdb to between 2017 and 2020). Background on the whole study: Peripheral blood samples were taken at the time of initial diagnosis, prior to any treatment. A discovery cohort of around 98 patients, roughly 45 with Graves' ophthalmopathy and 57 with stable Graves' hyperthyroidism, was used to find distinguishing TCR V-J signatures. According to the paper, TCR Vbeta CDR3 sequencing was carried out on around 140 peripheral blood samples, which came from some 41 ophthalmopathy, fewer than 80 hyperthyroidism and roughly 17 progressor patients. Whether ophthalmopathy could be predicted prospectively was tested in an independent validation cohort made up of approximately 19 hyperthyroidism patients plus 17 patients who later progressed to ophthalmopathy. Once sampling was done, hyperthyroidism patients were given methimazole at a starting dose of 30 mg daily, whereas ophthalmopathy patients were given high-dose intravenous methylprednisolone. The study also compared thyroid tissue and blood T-cell repertoires from a handful of Graves' hyperthyroidism patients. The approximately 100 discovery patients were divided at random into training and test sets in a 7:3 ratio. The investigation overall reported the following: During validation, the model predicted progression to ophthalmopathy a median of approximately 6 months ahead of onset, with almost 71% sensitivity and more than 72% specificity. Most expanded thyroid clonotypes (frequency above 0.001) were also detected in blood, a finding suggesting that blood repertoires may reflect thyroid immune responses. Sample size was not statistically predetermined, and blinding of investigators to group allocation was not performed. A 13 V-J signature model separated ophthalmopathy from stable hyperthyroidism, with nearly 90% sensitivity and 81.08% specificity in cross-validation and 80%/75% in testing.

The TCR beta CDR3 regions were amplified from the RNA transcripts. For the first round of RT-PCR on the TCR CDR3, the HTBI primer set was used together with the Qiagen OneStep RT-PCR kit. The libraries were constructed in a second round of multiplex PCR and then size-selected and purified. Libraries were sequenced paired-end with 100 bp reads on an Illumina HiSeq2000. In the paper's pipeline: Raw data were processed with SOAPnuke, discarding reads with adapters, uncalled bases, mean Phred below 15, or no exact constant-primer or identifier match. High-quality paired reads were merged with COPE v1.2.5, and unique nucleotide sequences were defined as clonotypes. MiTCR v1.1 was used to align clonotypes to the IMGT TRBV, TRBD and TRBJ reference segments. The analysis included only V-J combinations with a frequency above 0.0001, which together covered around 99% of the repertoires. A TCS score was defined as the ratio of F50 (clonal expansion) to E x V (chaos), with BLOSUM62-based TCRdist applied between CDR3 peptides within each V-J. Welch's t-statistics and random forest reduced 450 to 600 V-J features to roughly 13, which were used in a naive Bayes classifier (R e1071). In TCRdb, the public reads were trimmed at Q25 with fastp and aligned with MiXCR, with productive beta chains retained. Rows matching on CDR3 protein sequence are summarized as one entry with the most common DNA and genes. It is TCRdb's table, rather than the study itself, that gives the V and J calls and clone size. Here the sample has approximately 570,000 distinct CDR3 sequences; nearly 20% occur a single time. The ten most abundant clones make up approximately 50% of the sample.

The trim is 0 bases for V and 7 bases for J, with a gap of 13 bases between the germline ends. The CDR3 numbers 15 residues from cysteine through phenylalanine. Only the CDR3 DNA is retained, 45 bases long and in frame from the first base. CDR1 and CDR2, per the germline V gene, are SGHAT and FQNNGV. In regard to this clonotype: What antigen it recognizes has not been identified. Base quality data are lacking; no much larger clone is found one base away.

Ophthalmopathy patients had moderately to severely active disease, with a Clinical Activity Score of 3 or more, a NOSPECS grade of 4 or more, and a disease duration of less than 3 months. Patients with uncontrolled infections, other autoimmune diseases, pregnancy or lactation were excluded. Diagnoses relied on clinical symptoms, serum thyroxine and TRAb, thyroid ultrasound and orbital computed tomography. PBMCs were separated from roughly 10 ml of fresh peripheral blood using Ficoll-Paque density gradient centrifugation. Trizol reagent was used to extract total RNA, and RNA quality was then checked on an Agilent 2100 Bioanalyzer.

The TCR was taken from a middle-aged man with Graves' ophthalmopathy. The sequencing input was blood. The chain is assembled from TRBV11-2 and TRBJ2-1; the D gene is perhaps TRBD1 or TRBD2, as each covers 5 bases. The CDR3 here reads CASSLDIGGWNEQFF. The DNA sequence is given as TGTGCCAGCAGCTTAGATATTGGGGGTTGGAATGAGCAGTTCTTC.